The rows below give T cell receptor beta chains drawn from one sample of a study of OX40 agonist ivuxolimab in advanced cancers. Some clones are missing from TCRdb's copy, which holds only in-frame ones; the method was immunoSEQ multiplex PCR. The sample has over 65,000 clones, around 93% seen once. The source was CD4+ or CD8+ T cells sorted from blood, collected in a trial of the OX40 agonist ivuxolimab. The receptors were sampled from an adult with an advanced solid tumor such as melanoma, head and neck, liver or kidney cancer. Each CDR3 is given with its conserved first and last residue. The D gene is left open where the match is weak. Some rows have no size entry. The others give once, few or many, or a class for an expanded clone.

cdr3_nt: TGTGCCAGCCGTCCGGGGGCGCGGGAGACCCAGTACTTC
cdr3_aa: CASRPGARETQYF
j_call: TRBJ2-5
clone_size: NA
d_call: NA
v_call: TRBV7-9

cdr3_nt: TGTGCCAGCAGCTCCTACGAGGATCTGAGGGGCGAGCAGTACTTC
cdr3_aa: CASSSYEDLRGEQYF
j_call: TRBJ2-7
clone_size: NA
d_call: NA
v_call: TRBV7-9

cdr3_nt: TGTGCCAGCAGCCCCCGGGCACCTTCACCCCTCCACTTT
cdr3_aa: CASSPRAPSPLHF
j_call: TRBJ1-6
clone_size: NA
d_call: NA
v_call: TRBV7-7

cdr3_nt: TGTGCCAGCAAAGTCGGGGGGAACACTGAAGCTTTCTTT
cdr3_aa: CASKVGGNTEAFF
j_call: TRBJ1-1
clone_size: NA
d_call: NA
v_call: TRBV27

cdr3_nt: TGTGCCAGCAGCTATGATCTCCGGGGACAGACCCCATCCGATGAGCAGTTCTTC
cdr3_aa: CASSYDLRGQTPSDEQFF
j_call: TRBJ2-1
clone_size: NA
d_call: TRBD1
v_call: TRBV7-9

cdr3_nt: TGTGCCAGCATCCACAGTCCGGATGAGCAGTTCTTC
cdr3_aa: CASIHSPDEQFF
j_call: TRBJ2-1
clone_size: NA
d_call: NA
v_call: TRBV2

cdr3_nt: TGTGCCAGCAGCTCGACAGGACCCACAGATACGCAGTATTTT
cdr3_aa: CASSSTGPTDTQYF
j_call: TRBJ2-3
clone_size: NA
d_call: NA
v_call: TRBV7-3

cdr3_nt: TGTGCCAGCAGGCACGGACAGGGTCAAGAGACCCAGTACTTC
cdr3_aa: CASRHGQGQETQYF
j_call: TRBJ2-5
clone_size: NA
d_call: TRBD1
v_call: TRBV2

cdr3_nt: TGTGCCAGTAGTATCGGCTCGTCCACCGGGAGGGCAGATACGCAGTATTTT
cdr3_aa: CASSIGSSTGRADTQYF
j_call: TRBJ2-3
clone_size: once
d_call: TRBD2
v_call: TRBV19

cdr3_nt: TGTGCCAGTGGGAGCGGGGACTACGAGCAGTACTTC
cdr3_aa: CASGSGDYEQYF
j_call: TRBJ2-7
clone_size: NA
d_call: TRBD2
v_call: TRBV27

cdr3_nt: TGTGCCAGCAGCTTGGAAGTACTTAACTCTGGTGAGCAGTTCTTC
cdr3_aa: CASSLEVLNSGEQFF
j_call: TRBJ2-1
clone_size: NA
d_call: NA
v_call: TRBV5-8

cdr3_nt: TGTGCCAGCAGATCAGGGGGAAATGGCTACACCTTC
cdr3_aa: CASRSGGNGYTF
j_call: TRBJ1-2
clone_size: few
d_call: TRBD1
v_call: TRBV9

cdr3_nt: TGTGCCAGTAGTAACGACAGGGACCTCTACGAGCAGTACTTC
cdr3_aa: CASSNDRDLYEQYF
j_call: TRBJ2-7
clone_size: NA
d_call: TRBD1
v_call: TRBV19

cdr3_nt: TGTGCCAGCAGTTTATCCGAAGAAGGCGGCTATGGCTACACCTTC
cdr3_aa: CASSLSEEGGYGYTF
j_call: TRBJ1-2
clone_size: NA
d_call: NA
v_call: TRBV27

cdr3_nt: TGTGCCAGCAGCACGAGGACGGTTAGCTCCTACGAGCAGTACTTC
cdr3_aa: CASSTRTVSSYEQYF
j_call: TRBJ2-7
clone_size: NA
d_call: NA
v_call: TRBV7-9

cdr3_nt: TGTGCCAGCAGCTTACTAGCGGGGGGCTCCTACAATGAGCAGTTCTTC
cdr3_aa: CASSLLAGGSYNEQFF
j_call: TRBJ2-1
clone_size: NA
d_call: TRBD2
v_call: TRBV5-6

cdr3_nt: TGTGCCAGCAGCATTGGTATAGAGGGGGGCTACACCTTC
cdr3_aa: CASSIGIEGGYTF
j_call: TRBJ1-2
clone_size: NA
d_call: NA
v_call: TRBV5-4

cdr3_nt: TGTGCCAGCAGCCCATCCGGGACAGGGTGGGAGACCCAGTACTTC
cdr3_aa: CASSPSGTGWETQYF
j_call: TRBJ2-5
clone_size: NA
d_call: TRBD1
v_call: TRBV9

cdr3_nt: TGTGCCAGCAGCCCGGGGGGCGGGGGAGCTAGCTACGAGCAGTACTTC
cdr3_aa: CASSPGGGGASYEQYF
j_call: TRBJ2-7
clone_size: NA
d_call: NA
v_call: TRBV7-9

cdr3_nt: TGCGCCAGCAGCCAAGCTCTCCCTGAGCAGTTCTTC
cdr3_aa: CASSQALPEQFF
j_call: TRBJ2-1
clone_size: NA
d_call: NA
v_call: TRBV4-1

cdr3_nt: TGTGCCAGCAGCCAAGCGGGGCCCCGGACACCGCACTACAATGAGCAGTTCTTC
cdr3_aa: CASSQAGPRTPHYNEQFF
j_call: TRBJ2-1
clone_size: NA
d_call: NA
v_call: TRBV14

cdr3_nt: TGTGCCAGCAGCCAGACTCCGGACAGGGACTATGGCTACACCTTC
cdr3_aa: CASSQTPDRDYGYTF
j_call: TRBJ1-2
clone_size: NA
d_call: TRBD1
v_call: TRBV5-5

cdr3_nt: TGTGCCAGTAGTATAGTGGGGAGCCCTGAAGCTTTCTTT
cdr3_aa: CASSIVGSPEAFF
j_call: TRBJ1-1
clone_size: once
d_call: NA
v_call: TRBV19

cdr3_nt: TGTGCCAGTAGTGATCCGGGTCCGGGGGTCGATGAGCAGTTCTTC
cdr3_aa: CASSDPGPGVDEQFF
j_call: TRBJ2-1
clone_size: NA
d_call: NA
v_call: TRBV19

cdr3_nt: TGTGCCAGCAGCTCGACTAGCGGGGGGGCAGATACGCAGTATTTT
cdr3_aa: CASSSTSGGADTQYF
j_call: TRBJ2-3
clone_size: NA
d_call: TRBD2
v_call: TRBV7-9

cdr3_nt: TGTGCCGGCCTAGGGCAGGGGGCTGGATACAATGAGCAGTTCTTC
cdr3_aa: CAGLGQGAGYNEQFF
j_call: TRBJ2-1
clone_size: NA
d_call: TRBD1
v_call: TRBV2

cdr3_nt: TGTGCCAGCAGTGACGGCGCGGGGTGGACCGGGGAGCTGTTTTTT
cdr3_aa: CASSDGAGWTGELFF
j_call: TRBJ2-2
clone_size: NA
d_call: NA
v_call: TRBV6-4

cdr3_nt: TGTGCCAGCTCACCTGCAGGGCCTGGCGAGCAGTACTTC
cdr3_aa: CASSPAGPGEQYF
j_call: TRBJ2-7
clone_size: NA
d_call: NA
v_call: TRBV18

cdr3_nt: TGTGCCAGCAGGCCAAGTTCGGGGCAGGCTTTCTTT
cdr3_aa: CASRPSSGQAFF
j_call: TRBJ1-1
clone_size: NA
d_call: NA
v_call: TRBV7-9

cdr3_nt: TGTGCCAGCAGTTACCCCCCCGACGATAATTCACCCCTCCACTTT
cdr3_aa: CASSYPPDDNSPLHF
j_call: TRBJ1-6
clone_size: NA
d_call: NA
v_call: TRBV6-6

cdr3_nt: TGCGCCAGCAGCCAAGAGGGACAGGGGAGTCAGCCCCAGCATTTT
cdr3_aa: CASSQEGQGSQPQHF
j_call: TRBJ1-5
clone_size: few
d_call: TRBD1
v_call: TRBV4-1

cdr3_nt: TGTGCCAGCAGCGTAGTGCAGGGGGCTACGAACACTGAAGCTTTCTTT
cdr3_aa: CASSVVQGATNTEAFF
j_call: TRBJ1-1
clone_size: NA
d_call: TRBD1
v_call: TRBV9